The sequence of this T cell receptor beta chain was determined in a study of Ad26.COV2.S vaccination and SARS-CoV-2 variants. Overall study context: Donor was in the COV1001 Ad26.COV2.S trial arm.

Study-wide points: Substantial post-vaccination breadth of spike-specific CD8+ and CD4+ T cell responses was reported. Across vaccine and placebo recipients, the breadth of non-spike TCRs was similar.

Data came from immunoSEQ multiplex PCR; TCRdb stores just in-frame clones and leaves some out. The table has 350,000 to 450,000 clones, around 84% seen once. The germline CDR1 and CDR2 sequences are SGHTA and FQGNSA. The CDR3 sequence is 14 residues long. V lost 5 bases and J lost 3; bases outside the gene matches: 5. Treatment: 19 received Ad26.COV2.S at low or high dose, single or two shots; 5 received placebo; per-sample allocation not given. Sampling occurred on day 63 after the first vaccine or placebo injection. An adult aged 18-55 years in Boston served as the donor. Worth noting for this clone: What it recognizes is unknown.

Sequencing used peripheral blood, obtained in a trial of Ad26.COV2.S vaccine versus placebo. The sequence was obtained from a person aged 18-60 years who received the Ad26.COV2.S COVID-19 vaccine or a placebo. The chain carries TRBV7-2 and TRBJ2-7, with 9 bases fitting TRBD1. The CDR3 protein is CASSIRGQGYEQYF. Here the CDR3 DNA reads TGTGCCAGCAGCATCCGGGGACAGGGCTACGAGCAGTACTTC.